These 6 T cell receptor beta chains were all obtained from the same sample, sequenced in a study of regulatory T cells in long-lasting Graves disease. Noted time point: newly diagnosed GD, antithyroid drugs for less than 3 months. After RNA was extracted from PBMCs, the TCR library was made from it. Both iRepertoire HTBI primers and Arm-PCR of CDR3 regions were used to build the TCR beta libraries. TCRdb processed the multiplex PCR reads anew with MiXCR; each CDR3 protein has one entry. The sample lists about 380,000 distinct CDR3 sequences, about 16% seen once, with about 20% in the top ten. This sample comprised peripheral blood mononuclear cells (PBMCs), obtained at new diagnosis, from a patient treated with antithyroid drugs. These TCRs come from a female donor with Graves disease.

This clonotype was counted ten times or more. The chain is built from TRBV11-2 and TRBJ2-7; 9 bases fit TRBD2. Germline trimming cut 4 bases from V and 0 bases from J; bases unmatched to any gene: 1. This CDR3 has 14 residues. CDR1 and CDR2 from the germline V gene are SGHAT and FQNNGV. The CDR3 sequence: CASSYSGSSYEQYF. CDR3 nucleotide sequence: TGTGCCAGCAGCTATAGCGGGAGCTCCTACGAGCAGTACTTC.

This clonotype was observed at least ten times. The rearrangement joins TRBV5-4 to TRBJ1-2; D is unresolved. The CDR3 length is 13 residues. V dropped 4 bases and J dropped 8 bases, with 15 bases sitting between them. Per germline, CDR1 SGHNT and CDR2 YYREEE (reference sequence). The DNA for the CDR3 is TGTGCCAGCAGCCCCCGTGCTGGGCGCGGCTACACCTTC. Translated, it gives CASSPRAGRGYTF. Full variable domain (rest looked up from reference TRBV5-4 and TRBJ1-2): ETGVTQSPTHLIKTRGQQVTLRCSSQSGHNTVSWYQQALGQGPQFIFQYYREEENGRGNFPPRFSGLQFPNYSSELNVNALELDDSALYLCASSPRAGRGYTFGSGTRLTVV.

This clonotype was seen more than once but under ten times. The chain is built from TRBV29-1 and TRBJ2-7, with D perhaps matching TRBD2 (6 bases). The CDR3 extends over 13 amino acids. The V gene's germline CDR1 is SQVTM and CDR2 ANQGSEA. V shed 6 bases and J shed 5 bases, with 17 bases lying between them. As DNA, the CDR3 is TGCAGCGTGCCCCGGGAGTTCACCAACGAGCAGTACTTC. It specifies CSVPREFTNEQYF.

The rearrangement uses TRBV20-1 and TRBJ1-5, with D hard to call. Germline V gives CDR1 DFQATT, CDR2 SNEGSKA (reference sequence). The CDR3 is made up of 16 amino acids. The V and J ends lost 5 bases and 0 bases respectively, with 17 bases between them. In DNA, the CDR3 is TGCAGTGCTCTAGATCCGGACCCTCTTAGCAATCAGCCCCAGCATTTT. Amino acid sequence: CSALDPDPLSNQPQHF.

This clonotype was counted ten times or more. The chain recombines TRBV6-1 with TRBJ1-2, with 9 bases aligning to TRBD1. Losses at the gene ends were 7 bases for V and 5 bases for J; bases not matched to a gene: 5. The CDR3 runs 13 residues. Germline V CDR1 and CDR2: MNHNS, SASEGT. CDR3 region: CASNDRGTYGYTF. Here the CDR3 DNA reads TGTGCCAGCAACGACAGGGGGACGTATGGCTACACCTTC.

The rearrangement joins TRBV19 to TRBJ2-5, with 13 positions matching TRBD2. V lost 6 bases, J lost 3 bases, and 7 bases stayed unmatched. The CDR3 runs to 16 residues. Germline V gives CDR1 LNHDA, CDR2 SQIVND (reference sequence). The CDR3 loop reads CASRTIGLAGEETQYF. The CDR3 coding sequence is TGTGCCAGTAGGACTATCGGACTAGCGGGAGAAGAGACCCAGTACTTC.